A single sample is the source of the 5 T cell receptor beta chains below, sequenced in a study of cytomegalovirus exposure and HLA in healthy donors. Both 60 Vbeta primers and 13 Jbeta primers went into the PCR. Profiling relied on immunoSEQ multiplex PCR, and the TCRdb table lists in-frame clones only, not all of them. The top ten hold roughly 7.1% of the sample, which has 95,000 to 100,000 clones, around 77% seen once. The sequenced sample was PBMCs. The receptors were sampled from a female donor in good health and CMV-seronegative.

This clone came up a few times. The V and J genes are TRBV6-6 and TRBJ1-2, with a weak D call TRBD1 (6 bases). The CDR3 contains 16 residues. V lost 0 bases and J 7 bases, leaving 18 bases between the germline ends. The germline V gene encodes CDR1 MNHNY and CDR2 SVGAGI (reference sequence). The DNA for the CDR3 is TGTGCCAGCAGTTACTCGGAGCGCAGGGGAATACGTGGCTACACCTTC. This encodes CASSYSERRGIRGYTF.

The table lists this clone with a count of one. V gene TRBV6-5 combines with J gene TRBJ2-7; D may be TRBD1 (5 bases). The CDR3 length is 16 residues. Between the trimmed V and J ends, which lost 0 bases and 3 bases, there was a span of 15 bases. CDR1 is MNHEY, CDR2 SVGAGI, per germline. CDR3 amino acids: CASSYSGRQGFYEQYF. The DNA of the CDR3 is TGTGCCAGCAGTTACTCTGGCCGTCAGGGCTTCTACGAGCAGTACTTC.

The V gene is TRBV28, the J gene TRBJ1-1; maybe TRBD1 (5 bases). V gave up 5 bases and J gave up 0 bases, with 13 bases separating them. Germline CDR1 reads MDHEN; CDR2 reads SYDVKM. The CDR3 has 15 residues. The CDR3 sequence: CASSLPTAMNTEAFF. CDR3 nucleotide sequence: TGTGCCAGCAGTCTCCCGACAGCGATGAACACTGAAGCTTTCTTT.

A few counts support this clone. The chain couples TRBV2 to TRBJ2-4, with unresolved D. Trimming removed 3 bases at V and 0 bases at J, with 12 bases between. Germline V lookup: CDR1 SNHLY, CDR2 FYNNEI. The CDR3 is 16 residues long. CDR3 bases: TGTGCCAGCAGTGATCGGTTGCGGTTAGCCAAAAACATTCAGTACTTC. Its protein product is CASSDRLRLAKNIQYF.

The V gene is TRBV11-2, the J gene TRBJ2-2, with 7 positions matching TRBD2. V lost 3 bases, J lost 7 bases, and 14 bases stayed unmatched. The CDR3 extends over 17 amino acids. Germline V gives CDR1 SGHAT, CDR2 FQNNGV. The CDR3 protein is CASSLEPAAGAVGELFF. In DNA, the CDR3 is TGTGCCAGCAGCTTGGAACCGGCGGCGGGAGCTGTCGGGGAGCTGTTTTTT.